The rows below give T cell receptor beta chains drawn from one sample of a study of T cells in Graves' hyperthyroidism and ophthalmopathy. TCRdb re-called the multiplex PCR reads through MiXCR, storing one row per CDR3 protein. This repertoire shows under 350,000 distinct CDR3 sequences, 21% found once; its top ten account for 50%. What was sequenced was blood. The receptors originated from a woman in her fifties or sixties with Graves' hyperthyroidism. CDR3s include the opening cysteine and the closing phenylalanine or tryptophan. Only part of the rows carry a size: once, few, many, or a class if the clone is expanded.

clone_size | j_call | v_call | cdr3_aa
many | TRBJ2-5 | TRBV28 | CASSTPGLGTQYF
many | TRBJ2-2 | TRBV28 | CASSLMGGTGELFF
many | TRBJ1-1 | TRBV5-1 | CASSLGRSAEAFF
many | TRBJ2-3 | TRBV5-6 | CASSPDSPDTQYF
many | TRBJ2-4 | TRBV20-1 | CSARVSAGGRAIQYF
many | TRBJ1-1 | TRBV20-1 | CSAIRTTLNTEAFF
many | TRBJ1-2 | TRBV5-1 | CASSPYPTGQYGYTF
few | TRBJ2-4 | TRBV28 | CASSLPDGFIQYF
- | TRBJ2-3 | TRBV28 | CASSYTQYF
many | TRBJ2-3 | TRBV28 | CASALASKAGSTDTQYF
- | TRBJ2-5 | TRBV5-8 | CASSLLTGRRGETQYF
many | TRBJ2-3 | TRBV7-9 | CASSLGGHYTDTQYF
few | TRBJ1-4 | TRBV9 | CASSVGPRGEKLFF
- | TRBJ2-6 | TRBV7-8 | CASSPLRDILSGANVLTF
few | TRBJ2-1 | TRBV30 | CAWSVWVACNEQFF
many | TRBJ2-4 | TRBV28 | CASRDISKNIQYF
many | TRBJ2-7 | TRBV7-9 | CASSSGPGVHEQYF
- | TRBJ1-1 | TRBV3-1 | CASSQDGLVDTEAFF
- | TRBJ2-1 | TRBV10-2 | CASGTGNGNEQFF
many | TRBJ2-5 | TRBV10-1 | CASSESVGETQYF
many | TRBJ2-1 | TRBV12-3/TRBV12-4 | CASSPSSGIGEQFF
- | TRBJ2-7 | TRBV12-3/TRBV12-4 | CASSPPGGEREQYF
many | TRBJ2-1 | TRBV29-1 | CSVEKLAAGNEQFF
many | TRBJ2-7 | TRBV20-1 | CSARGASSYEQYF
many | TRBJ1-4 | TRBV15 | CATSRDQAATNEKLFF
many | TRBJ2-7 | TRBV2 | CASTFTGVYSYEQYF
- | TRBJ1-1 | TRBV28 | CASSLLRGTVDTEAFF
many | TRBJ2-3 | TRBV12-3/TRBV12-4 | CASSLRRGGTDTQYF
- | TRBJ1-5 | TRBV30 | CAWSVPDQPQHF
few | TRBJ1-1 | TRBV15 | CATSSPRGLNTEAFF
many | TRBJ2-7 | TRBV11-3 | CASSPDSGSGFLEQYF
few | TRBJ2-5 | TRBV2 | CASSGTPSQETQYF
many | TRBJ2-4 | TRBV12-3/TRBV12-4 | CASSLAAGRNIQYF
- | TRBJ2-1 | TRBV5-1 | CASSSPGVGNEQFF
many | TRBJ2-3 | TRBV11-1 | CASSLAGGRSTDTQYF
many | TRBJ2-3 | TRBV20-1 | CSGLAGSSTDTQYF
- | TRBJ1-2 | TRBV7-9 | CASSLARTDDYGYTF
- | TRBJ2-2 | TRBV14 | CASSQGWGGRYTGELFF
- | TRBJ1-4 | TRBV9 | CASSAYSATNEKLFF
- | TRBJ1-2 | TRBV5-6 | CASSLVGSDGYTF
many | TRBJ1-4 | TRBV18 | CASSPRTAATNEKLFF
many | TRBJ1-4 | TRBV28 | CASSRPPAHEKLFF
- | TRBJ2-5 | TRBV9 | CASSVQAGGLQETQYF
few | TRBJ1-2 | TRBV5-1 | CASSSTGPGGYTF
many | TRBJ2-4 | TRBV12-3/TRBV12-4 | CASTPGRENIQYF